The 20 T cell receptor beta chains below all came from one sample that was sequenced in a study of Ad26.COV2.S vaccination and SARS-CoV-2 variants. Treatment denoted: around 19 received Ad26.COV2.S at low or high dose, single or two shots; roughly 5 received placebo; per-sample allocation not given. Sampling was done on day 63 after the first vaccine or placebo injection. Clones were read by immunoSEQ multiplex PCR, and TCRdb kept only the in-frame ones, dropping some. The sample yields about 480,000 clones, around nine tenths seen once. Sequences were derived from peripheral blood, sampled in a trial of Ad26.COV2.S vaccine versus placebo. Source of these receptors: a person between 18 and 65 years old who received the Ad26.COV2.S COVID-19 vaccine or a placebo.

V usage is TRBV27 and J usage is TRBJ2-3; 8 bases are a match to TRBD2. The J segment lost 1 base and the V segment lost 6 bases, leaving 12 bases of the junction unmatched. There are 17 residues in the CDR3. CDR1 MNHEY and CDR2 SMNVEV come from the germline V gene (reference sequence). The CDR3 bases are TGTGCCAGCAGCCGTACCTCAACAGCGGGGGGCACAGATACGCAGTATTTT. As protein: CASSRTSTAGGTDTQYF.

This clone was observed a handful of times. The chain recombines TRBV7-2 with TRBJ1-1, with TRBD1 as a possible D gene (5 bases). Germline CDR1 SGHTA, CDR2 FQGNSA. The CDR3 has 14 amino acids. The V gene lost 5 bases and the J gene lost 7 bases, with 17 bases spanning the gap. The CDR3 protein is CASSPTLGRGEAFF. The DNA for the CDR3 is TGTGCCAGCAGCCCAACTCTCGGGAGGGGTGAAGCTTTCTTT.

This clone came up once. The chain links TRBV5-6 to TRBJ2-5, with D hard to call. Germline CDR1 and CDR2: SGHDT and YYEEEE. CDR3 length equals 15 residues. Trimming removed 0 bases from V and 5 bases from J, with 14 bases in between. The CDR3 is CASSLDVGSWETQYF. CDR3 coding DNA: TGTGCCAGCAGCTTGGATGTGGGCTCGTGGGAGACCCAGTACTTC. Supplemented by reference TRBV5-6 and TRBJ2-5, the full variable domain reads DAGVTQSPTHLIKTRGQQVTLRCSPKSGHDTVSWYQQALGQGPQFIFQYYEEEERQRGNFPDRFSGHQFPNYSSELNVNALLLGDSALYLCASSLDVGSWETQYFGPGTRLLVL.

This chain connects TRBV9 to TRBJ2-1; 12 nucleotides line up with TRBD2. The V gene end was trimmed by 6 bases and the J gene end by 4 bases; junction bases not matched to a gene: 14. CDR3 length: 18 residues. Looked up from germline, CDR1 is SGDLS and CDR2 is YYNGEE. The CDR3 coding sequence is TGTGCCAGCATGGGTGGCAACCGGACTAGCGGGGCTTACAATGAGCAGTTCTTC. This encodes CASMGGNRTSGAYNEQFF.

The rearrangement uses TRBV4-3 and TRBJ1-6; D is uncertain. V gave up 0 bases and J gave up 5 bases, with 11 bases separating them. CDR1 and CDR2 from the germline V gene are LGHNA and YSLEER. CDR3 length: 16 residues. CDR3 coding DNA: TGCGCCAGCAGCCAAGATAGCGTCCCGAATAATTCACCCCTCCACTTT. It is translated as CASSQDSVPNNSPLHF.

This clone has a single count. The chain joins TRBV10-3 to TRBJ1-2; maybe TRBD1 (5 bases). The CDR3 has 13 amino acids. V was cut by 8 bases and J by 4 bases, with 14 bases left in between. Germline CDR1 ENHRY, CDR2 SYGVKD. CDR3 coding DNA: TGTGCCATCGCCTCGGGGCTAGGCTATGGCTACACCTTC. Translation: CAIASGLGYGYTF.

The rearrangement joins TRBV7-9 to TRBJ2-2, with 13 nucleotides matching TRBD2. This CDR3 is 18 amino acids long. Germline assignment: CDR1 SEHNR and CDR2 FQNEAQ (reference sequence). V shed 5 bases and J 7 bases; nucleotides not matched to a gene: 13. CDR3 residues: CASSDENTSGRAGGELFF. The DNA of the CDR3 is TGTGCCAGCAGCGATGAGAACACTAGCGGGAGGGCCGGCGGGGAGCTGTTTTTT.

This chain joins TRBV30 and TRBJ1-4; a weak D match, TRBD1 (5 bases). Germline CDR1 reads GTSNPN; CDR2 reads SVGIG (reference sequence). V was pared by 0 bases and J by 4 bases, with 12 bases between. The CDR3 has 15 amino acids. This CDR3 reads CAWSVGAGLNEKLFF. The CDR3 bases are TGTGCCTGGAGTGTAGGGGCAGGGCTTAATGAAAAACTGTTTTTT. The whole variable domain, filled in from reference TRBV30 and TRBJ1-4, reads SQTIHQWPATLVQPVGSPLSLECTVEGTSNPNLYWYRQAAGRGLQLLFYSVGIGQISSEVPQNLSASRPQDRQFILSSKKLLLSDSGFYLCAWSVGAGLNEKLFFGSGTQLSVL.

The chain recombines TRBV28 with TRBJ1-1, with 7 positions matching TRBD1. The V and J ends lost 1 base and 1 base, in that order; junction bases with no gene match: 3. Per germline, CDR1 MDHEN and CDR2 SYDVKM. The CDR3 runs 15 residues. The CDR3 region is CASSLFDRANTEAFF. The CDR3 DNA is TGTGCCAGCAGTTTATTCGACAGGGCGAACACTGAAGCTTTCTTT.

CDR3 nucleotide sequence: TGTGCCAGCAGCCCGGGAGTAGCGGTCCCCTACGAGCAGTACTTC. Amino acid sequence: CASSPGVAVPYEQYF. The chain employs TRBV7-2 and TRBJ2-7; possible D gene TRBD2, 6 bases. The CDR3 has 15 residues. V dropped 5 bases and J dropped 2 bases, with 16 bases sitting between them. Germline V gives CDR1 SGHTA, CDR2 FQGNSA.

The chain has TRBV15 and TRBJ2-3, with TRBD2 identical over 9 bases. The J segment lost 6 bases and the V segment lost 0 bases, leaving 13 bases of the junction unmatched. The CDR3 is 18 residues long. Germline V gene lookup returns CDR1 LNHNV and CDR2 YYDKDF (reference sequence). The CDR3 DNA is TGTGCCACCAGCAGAGATTCCGTGGTCAGGACTAGCGTGGATACGCAGTATTTT. Its translation: CATSRDSVVRTSVDTQYF.

This clone was counted only a few times. The chain couples TRBV5-1 to TRBJ2-2; 8 nucleotides match TRBD2. V shed 2 bases, J shed 5 bases, and the junction held 2 bases outside the gene matches. Germline CDR1 is SGHRS and CDR2 is YFSETQ. There are 14 residues in the CDR3. The chain's CDR3 is CASSLAGVTGELFF. The CDR3 region has the DNA TGCGCCAGCAGCTTAGCGGGAGTTACCGGGGAGCTGTTTTTT.

This clone is a singleton in its sample. The V gene is TRBV13, the J gene TRBJ2-1, with TRBD2 identical over 11 bases. V was pared by 1 base and J by 5 bases, with 16 bases of the junction left unmatched. The CDR3 totals 20 residues. CDR1 PRHDT and CDR2 FYEKMQ come from the germline V gene (reference sequence). The CDR3 reads CASSLVVLAGGPLSHNEQFF. The CDR3, as DNA: TGTGCCAGCAGCTTAGTAGTTTTAGCGGGAGGGCCTCTTTCCCACAATGAGCAGTTCTTC. The whole variable domain, remainder taken from reference TRBV13 and TRBJ2-1, is AAGVIQSPRHLIKEKRETATLKCYPIPRHDTVYWYQQGPGQDPQFLISFYEKMQSDKGSIPDRFSAQQFSDYHSELNMSSLELGDSALYFCASSLVVLAGGPLSHNEQFFGPGTRLTVL.

The gene calls are TRBV7-8 and TRBJ1-3, with D possibly being TRBD1 (5 bases). V was trimmed by 3 bases and J by 0 bases, leaving 12 bases between them. In germline, CDR1 is SGHVS, CDR2 FQNEAQ. The CDR3 loop spans 16 amino acids. For the CDR3, the DNA is TGTGCCAGCAGCTTTGAGGGGATGGGCTCTGGAAACACCATATATTTT. Protein sequence: CASSFEGMGSGNTIYF.

V is TRBV6-5 and J is TRBJ1-1, with unresolved D. Trimming removed 6 bases at V and 0 bases at J, with 8 bases between. CDR1 and CDR2 (germline): MNHEY, SVGAGI. The CDR3 runs to 13 residues. CDR3 coding DNA: TGTGCCAGCAGCCTCAATTTGAACACTGAAGCTTTCTTT. Amino acid sequence: CASSLNLNTEAFF.

The V gene is TRBV7-3, the J gene TRBJ1-1, with D unresolved. V lost 5 bases, J lost 2 bases, and 12 bases lay in between. This CDR3 is 14 amino acids long. The V gene's germline CDR1 is SGHTA and CDR2 FQGTGA. The CDR3 loop reads CASSLVGGNTEAFF. CDR3 in DNA: TGTGCCAGCAGCCTGGTAGGAGGAAACACTGAAGCTTTCTTT. Supplemented by reference TRBV7-3 and TRBJ1-1, the full variable domain reads GAGVSQTPSNKVTEKGKYVELRCDPISGHTALYWYRQSLGQGPEFLIYFQGTGAADDSGLPNDRFFAVRPEGSVSTLKIQRTERGDSAVYLCASSLVGGNTEAFFGQGTRLTVV.

The chain links TRBV28 to TRBJ1-1, with TRBD1 matching over 10 bases. The CDR3 has 15 amino acids. The germline V gene has CDR1 MDHEN and CDR2 SYDVKM. After removal of 2 bases from V and 5 bases from J, the junction contained 5 bases not matched to a gene. The CDR3 nucleotides are TGTGCCAGCAGTTTAATAGGGACAGGGGAAACTGAAGCTTTCTTT. This sequence encodes CASSLIGTGETEAFF.

This rearrangement joins TRBV28 to TRBJ1-2; 8 bases fit TRBD1. The CDR3 is made up of 13 amino acids. Losses at the gene ends were 6 bases for V and 4 bases for J; bases not matched to a gene: 4. From germline, CDR1 is MDHEN and CDR2 SYDVKM. The CDR3 DNA reads TGTGCCAGCAGGCGACAGGGGACCTATGGCTACACCTTC. It codes for CASRRQGTYGYTF.

The chain is built from TRBV3-1 (or the pseudogene TRBV3-2) and TRBJ2-7; 7 bases are a match to TRBD1. The V gene end was trimmed by 6 bases and the J gene end by 0 bases; junction bases not matched to a gene: 2. This CDR3 has 13 amino acids. Germline CDR1 LGHDT, CDR2 YNNKEL (reference sequence). The CDR3 nucleotides read TGTGCCAGCAGGGGACAGAGCTCCTACGAGCAGTACTTC. As protein: CASRGQSSYEQYF.

V is TRBV5-4 and J is TRBJ2-1, with 8 bases identical to TRBD2. Germline loops: CDR1 SGHNT, CDR2 YYREEE (reference sequence). This CDR3 spans 15 amino acids. The V gene end was trimmed by 4 bases and the J gene end by 7 bases; junction bases not matched to a gene: 10. CDR3 sequence reads: CASSPTGTRGNEQFF. The CDR3 DNA reads as TGTGCCAGCAGCCCAACCGGGACTAGGGGAAATGAGCAGTTCTTC.